This TCR beta chain came from a study of breast tumors, draining lymph nodes, adjacent tissues. This clonotype was detected ten times or more. Axillary draining lymph nodes of breast cancer patients supplied the node samples. One entry per CDR3 protein results from TCRdb running MiXCR on the multiplex PCR reads. This table has around 130,000 distinct CDR3 sequences, roughly 20% appearing once. V was trimmed by 7 bases and J by 2 bases, leaving 6 bases between them. CDR1 and CDR2 (germline): KGHDR, SFDVKD. The CDR3 spans 12 residues. Sequencing input: axillary lymph node tissue. The clonotype was recovered from a female donor with breast cancer. Some clones in this sample may be carry-over from other donors' samples. The rearrangement uses TRBV24-1 and TRBJ2-3; tentative D call: TRBD2 (5 bases). The CDR3, as DNA: TGTGCCACCAGGGACTTCACAGATACGCAGTATTTT. Protein product: CATRDFTDTQYF.